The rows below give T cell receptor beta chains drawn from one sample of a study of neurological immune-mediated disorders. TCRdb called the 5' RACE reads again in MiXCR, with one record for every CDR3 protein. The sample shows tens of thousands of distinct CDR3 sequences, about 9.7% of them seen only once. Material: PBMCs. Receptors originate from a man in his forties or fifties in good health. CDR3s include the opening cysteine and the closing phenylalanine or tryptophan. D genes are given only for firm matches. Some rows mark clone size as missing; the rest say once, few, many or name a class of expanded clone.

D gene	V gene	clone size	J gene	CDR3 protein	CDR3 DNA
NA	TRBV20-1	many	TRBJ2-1	CSASVGLYNEQFF	TGCAGTGCTAGTGTAGGACTGTACAATGAGCAGTTCTTC
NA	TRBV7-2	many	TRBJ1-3	CASSLVASEGNTIYF	TGTGCCAGCAGCTTAGTCGCGTCTGAAGGAAACACCATATATTTT
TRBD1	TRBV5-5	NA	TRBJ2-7	CASTGQQVSYEQYF	TGTGCCAGTACGGGACAGCAGGTCTCCTACGAGCAGTACTTC
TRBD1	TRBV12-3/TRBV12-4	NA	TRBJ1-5	CASSSTGQVNQPQHF	TGTGCCAGCTCTAGTACGGGACAGGTCAATCAGCCCCAGCATTTT
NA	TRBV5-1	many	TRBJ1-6	CASSLGGSSYNSPLHF	TGTGCCAGCAGCTTGGGGGGGAGCTCCTATAATTCACCCCTCCACTTT
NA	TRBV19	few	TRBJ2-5	CASSVTGSPETQYF	TGTGCCAGTAGTGTCACAGGGAGTCCAGAGACCCAGTACTTC
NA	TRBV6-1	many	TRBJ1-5	CASNPDSHRGWPQHF	TGTGCCAGCAACCCGGACAGCCACCGGGGTTGGCCCCAGCATTTT
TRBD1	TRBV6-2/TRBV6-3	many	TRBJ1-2	CASSSLRDRAANYGYTF	TGTGCCAGCAGCTCCCTCCGGGACAGGGCAGCTAACTATGGCTACACCTTC
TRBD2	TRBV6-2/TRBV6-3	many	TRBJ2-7	CASIKDSGSKSYEQYF	TGTGCCAGCATTAAGGATAGCGGGAGTAAATCCTACGAGCAGTACTTC
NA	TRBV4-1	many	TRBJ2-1	CASSQLLRYSSYNEQFF	TGCGCCAGCAGCCAACTCCTGCGGTACTCCTCCTACAATGAGCAGTTCTTC
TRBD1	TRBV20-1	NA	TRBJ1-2	CSASGQGPLGYTF	TGCAGTGCCTCGGGACAGGGCCCACTTGGCTACACCTTC
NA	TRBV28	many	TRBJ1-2	CASSLWQGPYGYTF	TGTGCCAGCAGTTTATGGCAGGGTCCCTATGGCTACACCTTC
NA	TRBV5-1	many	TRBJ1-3	CASSLITGLGNTIYF	TGCGCCAGCAGCCTGATTACAGGGCTTGGAAACACCATATATTTT
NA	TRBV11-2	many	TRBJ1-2	CASRGSVFDGYTF	TGTGCCAGCAGAGGCTCGGTCTTCGATGGCTACACCTTC
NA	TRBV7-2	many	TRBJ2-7	CASSLRYEQYF	TGTGCCAGCAGCCTTCGGTACGAGCAGTACTTC
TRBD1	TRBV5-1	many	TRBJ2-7	CASRPGQGVKEQYF	TGCGCCAGCCGTCCGGGACAGGGGGTGAAGGAGCAGTACTTC
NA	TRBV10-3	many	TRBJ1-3	CATIGGAGNTIYF	TGTGCCACCATCGGGGGAGCTGGAAACACCATATATTTT
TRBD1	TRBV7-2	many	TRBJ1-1	CASSPKVPTGASVSNTEAFF	TGTGCCAGCAGCCCTAAGGTCCCGACAGGGGCAAGTGTTTCTAACACTGAAGCTTTCTTT
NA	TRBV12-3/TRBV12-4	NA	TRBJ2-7	CASIFGHGEQYF	TGTGCCAGCATCTTCGGCCATGGCGAGCAGTACTTC
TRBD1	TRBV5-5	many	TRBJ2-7	CASSLLPGAGGSYEQYF	TGTGCCAGCAGCTTGCTGCCCGGGGCAGGGGGTTCCTACGAGCAGTACTTC
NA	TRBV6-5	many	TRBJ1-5	CASSPQWGRAQPQHF	TGTGCCAGCAGTCCACAGTGGGGGAGGGCTCAGCCCCAGCATTTT
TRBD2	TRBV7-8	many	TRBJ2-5	CASSLVGGRAETQYF	TGTGCCAGCAGCTTAGTTGGCGGGAGGGCGGAGACCCAGTACTTC
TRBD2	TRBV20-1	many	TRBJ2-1	CSAKQLAGAEQFF	TGCAGTGCTAAGCAACTAGCGGGAGCTGAGCAGTTCTTC
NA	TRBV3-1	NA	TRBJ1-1	CASSQGLVNTEAFF	TGTGCCAGCAGCCAAGGACTAGTTAACACTGAAGCTTTCTTT
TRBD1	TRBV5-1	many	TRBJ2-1	CASSPGQGYEQFF	TGCGCCAGCAGCCCAGGACAGGGTTATGAGCAGTTCTTC
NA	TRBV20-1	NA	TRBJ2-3	CSASGGGEDTQYF	TGCAGTGCTAGTGGGGGAGGAGAAGATACGCAGTATTTT
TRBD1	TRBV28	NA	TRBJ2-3	CASSLGQAISTDTQYF	TGTGCCAGCAGTTTAGGACAGGCTATTAGCACAGATACGCAGTATTTT
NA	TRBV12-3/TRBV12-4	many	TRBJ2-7	CASSLTYPPYEQYF	TGTGCCAGCAGTTTGACATACCCTCCCTACGAGCAGTACTTC
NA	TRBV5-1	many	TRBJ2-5	CASPLLAEWQQETQYF	TGCGCCAGCCCCCTATTGGCGGAATGGCAGCAAGAGACCCAGTACTTC
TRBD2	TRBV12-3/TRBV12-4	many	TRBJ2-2	CASSLRAGGARGIGELFF	TGTGCCAGCAGTTTAAGGGCGGGGGGAGCTCGCGGGATCGGGGAGCTGTTTTTT
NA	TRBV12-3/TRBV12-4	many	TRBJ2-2	CASSFLPWELFF	TGTGCCAGCAGTTTCCTACCCTGGGAGCTGTTTTTT
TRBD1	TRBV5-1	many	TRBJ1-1	CASSYGTAILNTEAFF	TGCGCCAGCAGCTACGGGACAGCAATATTGAACACTGAAGCTTTCTTT
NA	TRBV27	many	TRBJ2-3	CASSGDKSSTDTQYF	TGTGCCAGCAGTGGGGACAAGTCTAGCACAGATACGCAGTATTTT
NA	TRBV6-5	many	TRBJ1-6	CASSGPLENSPLHF	TGTGCCAGCAGCGGGCCCTTGGAGAATTCACCCCTCCACTTT
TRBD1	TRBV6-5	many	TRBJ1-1	CASSYSRTGSAFF	TGTGCCAGCAGTTACTCGAGGACAGGTTCAGCTTTCTTT
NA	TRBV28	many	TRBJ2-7	CASRPYSKTYEQYF	TGTGCCAGCAGGCCTTACAGTAAAACCTACGAGCAGTACTTC
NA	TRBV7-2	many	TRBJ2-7	CASSLGSGVIYEQYF	TGTGCCAGCAGCTTAGGATCCGGGGTGATTTACGAGCAGTACTTC
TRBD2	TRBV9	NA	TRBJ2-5	CASSVGSSGYQETQYF	TGTGCCAGCAGCGTAGGGTCTAGCGGGTACCAAGAGACCCAGTACTTC
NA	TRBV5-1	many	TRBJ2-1	CASSLEGGKNEQFF	TGCGCCAGCAGCTTGGAGGGCGGGAAAAATGAGCAGTTCTTC
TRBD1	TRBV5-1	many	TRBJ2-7	CASAGQGDEQYF	TGCGCCTCCGCGGGACAGGGTGACGAGCAGTACTTC
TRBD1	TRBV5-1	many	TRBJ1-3	CASSYHTTGKGNTIYF	TGCGCCAGCAGCTACCATACGACAGGGAAAGGAAACACCATATATTTT
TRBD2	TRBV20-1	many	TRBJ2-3	CSARESGSSDTQYF	TGCAGTGCTAGAGAAAGCGGGAGTTCAGATACGCAGTATTTT
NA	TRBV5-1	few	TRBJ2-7	CASSPGPSYEQYF	TGCGCCAGCAGCCCGGGGCCCTCCTACGAGCAGTACTTC
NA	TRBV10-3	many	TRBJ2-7	CAIRGPVSYEQYF	TGTGCCATCAGGGGCCCCGTTTCCTACGAGCAGTACTTC
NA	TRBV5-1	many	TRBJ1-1	CASSGGNQGRAFF	TGCGCCAGCAGCGGGGGCAACCAGGGTCGGGCTTTCTTT
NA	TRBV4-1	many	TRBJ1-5	CASSQAVGGSNQPQHF	TGCGCCAGCAGCCAAGCGGTAGGGGGAAGCAATCAGCCCCAGCATTTT
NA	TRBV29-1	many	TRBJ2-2	CSANVGNTGELFF	TGCAGCGCCAATGTGGGGAACACCGGGGAGCTGTTTTTT
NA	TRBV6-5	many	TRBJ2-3	CATRKGADTQYF	TGTGCCACCCGGAAGGGAGCAGATACGCAGTATTTT